The rows below give T cell receptor beta chains drawn from one sample of a study of blood T cell repertoires in COVID-19. Assay: immunoSEQ multiplex PCR; the TCRdb copy retains only in-frame clones and omits some. This table holds about 150,000 clones, 84% found once. The material sequenced was peripheral blood. The receptors stem from a woman aged 45 to 65 in a cohort sampled during active or convalescent COVID-19. CDR3s include the opening cysteine and the closing phenylalanine or tryptophan. A D gene is named only where the DNA matches it firmly. Size tells how often a clone was seen (once, few, many) or the class of an expanded clone, and some rows leave it out.

clone_size: -; v_call: TRBV20-1; d_call: -; cdr3_length: 13; j_call: TRBJ2-5; cdr3_nt: TGCAGTGCTAGTGTACCCCAGGGGGAGACCCAGTACTTC; cdr3_aa: CSASVPQGETQYF
clone_size: few; v_call: TRBV6-5; d_call: -; cdr3_length: 14; j_call: TRBJ1-2; cdr3_nt: TGTGCCAGCAGTCCCGACACTTGGAACTATGGCTACACCTTC; cdr3_aa: CASSPDTWNYGYTF
clone_size: -; v_call: TRBV9; d_call: TRBD2; cdr3_length: 14; j_call: TRBJ2-7; cdr3_nt: TGTGCCAGCAGCTCCGGGACTAGCGGTTACGAGCAGTACTTC; cdr3_aa: CASSSGTSGYEQYF
clone_size: -; v_call: TRBV19; d_call: -; cdr3_length: 12; j_call: TRBJ2-1; cdr3_nt: TGTGCCAGCCGGGACTTCTACAATGAGCAGTTCTTC; cdr3_aa: CASRDFYNEQFF
clone_size: -; v_call: TRBV5-6; d_call: -; cdr3_length: 13; j_call: TRBJ2-2; cdr3_nt: TGTGCCAGCAGCTTGGTGTCCCGAGCGGAGCTGTTTTTT; cdr3_aa: CASSLVSRAELFF
clone_size: -; v_call: TRBV7-3; d_call: -; cdr3_length: 14; j_call: TRBJ2-2; cdr3_nt: TGTGCCAGCAGCCCCGGGTCGGGTCCCGGGGAGCTGTTTTTT; cdr3_aa: CASSPGSGPGELFF
clone_size: -; v_call: TRBV30; d_call: -; cdr3_length: 15; j_call: TRBJ2-3; cdr3_nt: TGTGCCTGGAGTCGAGCCGGGTGGAGCACAGATACGCAGTATTTT; cdr3_aa: CAWSRAGWSTDTQYF
clone_size: once; v_call: TRBV3-1/TRBV3-2; d_call: -; cdr3_length: 12; j_call: TRBJ1-2; cdr3_nt: TGTGCCAGCAGCCAAGAGCGGGCTGGCTACACCTTC; cdr3_aa: CASSQERAGYTF
clone_size: -; v_call: TRBV18; d_call: -; cdr3_length: 14; j_call: TRBJ1-1; cdr3_nt: TGTGCCAGCTCACTAAGGAAGGACAGCAGTGAAGCTTTCTTT; cdr3_aa: CASSLRKDSSEAFF
clone_size: -; v_call: TRBV12-3/TRBV12-4; d_call: -; cdr3_length: 13; j_call: TRBJ1-1; cdr3_nt: TGTGCCAGCAGTTTATCACAGGGAACTGAAGCTTTCTTT; cdr3_aa: CASSLSQGTEAFF
clone_size: -; v_call: TRBV11-3; d_call: -; cdr3_length: 15; j_call: TRBJ2-3; cdr3_nt: TGTGCCAGCAGTCTACCTACTATCGCCTCGAGTACGCAGTATTTT; cdr3_aa: CASSLPTIASSTQYF
clone_size: -; v_call: TRBV5-1; d_call: -; cdr3_length: 14; j_call: TRBJ2-7; cdr3_nt: TGCGCCAGCAGCTTGACCGGGGACTCCTACGAGCAGTACTTC; cdr3_aa: CASSLTGDSYEQYF
clone_size: -; v_call: TRBV19; d_call: -; cdr3_length: 14; j_call: TRBJ1-2; cdr3_nt: TGTGCCAGCAGCTGGCCCAGGGGACACTATGGCTACACCTTC; cdr3_aa: CASSWPRGHYGYTF
clone_size: -; v_call: TRBV7-9; d_call: TRBD1; cdr3_length: 14; j_call: TRBJ2-5; cdr3_nt: TGTGCCAGCAGCTTACTGCAGGGGGCAGAGACCCAGTACTTC; cdr3_aa: CASSLLQGAETQYF
clone_size: -; v_call: TRBV6-5; d_call: -; cdr3_length: 12; j_call: TRBJ2-7; cdr3_nt: TGTGCCAGCAGTTACTACCAGTACGAGCAGTACTTC; cdr3_aa: CASSYYQYEQYF
clone_size: once; v_call: TRBV3-1/TRBV3-2; d_call: -; cdr3_length: 14; j_call: TRBJ1-6; cdr3_nt: TGTGCCAGCAGCCCGGGTTCCTATAATTCACCCCTCCACTTT; cdr3_aa: CASSPGSYNSPLHF
clone_size: -; v_call: TRBV27; d_call: -; cdr3_length: 15; j_call: TRBJ2-7; cdr3_nt: TGTGCCAGCAGCCTTAGAGACGGGTATGGTTCCGAGCAGTACTTC; cdr3_aa: CASSLRDGYGSEQYF
clone_size: few; v_call: TRBV18; d_call: -; cdr3_length: 13; j_call: TRBJ2-7; cdr3_nt: TGTGCCGCCGGTGGACTGGCGATGGGTGAGCAGTACTTC; cdr3_aa: CAAGGLAMGEQYF
clone_size: -; v_call: TRBV5-1; d_call: TRBD1; cdr3_length: 15; j_call: TRBJ2-7; cdr3_nt: TGCGCCAGCAGCGAAATCCCCGGGACAGGGGGCGAGCAGTACTTC; cdr3_aa: CASSEIPGTGGEQYF
clone_size: -; v_call: TRBV1; d_call: -; cdr3_length: 17; j_call: TRBJ2-3; cdr3_nt: TGCACCAGCAGCCAAAACGGGGGTGCCTGTAGCACAGATACGCAGTATTTT; cdr3_aa: CTSSQNGGACSTDTQYF
clone_size: -; v_call: TRBV5-6; d_call: -; cdr3_length: 12; j_call: TRBJ2-7; cdr3_nt: TGTGCCAGCAGCTTGAGTAGGGGAGAGCAGTACTTC; cdr3_aa: CASSLSRGEQYF
clone_size: -; v_call: TRBV6-2/TRBV6-3; d_call: TRBD2; cdr3_length: 14; j_call: TRBJ2-1; cdr3_nt: TGTGCCAGCAGTCCCCTGGGGGGGTACAATGAGCAGTTCTTC; cdr3_aa: CASSPLGGYNEQFF
clone_size: -; v_call: TRBV4-3; d_call: TRBD2; cdr3_length: 16; j_call: TRBJ2-5; cdr3_nt: TGCGCCAGCAGCCAAGATCTGGTAGCGGGGGGGAAGACCCAGTACTTC; cdr3_aa: CASSQDLVAGGKTQYF
clone_size: -; v_call: TRBV27; d_call: -; cdr3_length: 13; j_call: TRBJ2-5; cdr3_nt: TGTGCCAGCAGTTCCGGGATGCAAGAGACCCAGTACTTC; cdr3_aa: CASSSGMQETQYF
clone_size: -; v_call: TRBV11-2; d_call: TRBD1; cdr3_length: 16; j_call: TRBJ1-3; cdr3_nt: TGTGCCAGCAGCTTAGCTGGGACAGGGGGAGGAAACACCATATATTTT; cdr3_aa: CASSLAGTGGGNTIYF
clone_size: -; v_call: TRBV6-5; d_call: TRBD1; cdr3_length: 14; j_call: TRBJ1-1; cdr3_nt: TGTGCCAGCAGCTGGAACAGGGGGAGCACTGAAGCTTTCTTT; cdr3_aa: CASSWNRGSTEAFF
clone_size: -; v_call: TRBV3-1/TRBV3-2; d_call: -; cdr3_length: 16; j_call: TRBJ1-3; cdr3_nt: TGTGCCAGCAGCCCCGGTGAAGGCAGGGAAGGGTGGACCATATATTTT; cdr3_aa: CASSPGEGREGWTIYF
clone_size: -; v_call: TRBV30; d_call: TRBD2; cdr3_length: 16; j_call: TRBJ2-1; cdr3_nt: TGTGCCTGGAGTGTTCGTAGGGACGGGGAGGGCAATGAGCAGTTCTTC; cdr3_aa: CAWSVRRDGEGNEQFF
clone_size: -; v_call: TRBV7-8; d_call: -; cdr3_length: 16; j_call: TRBJ1-3; cdr3_nt: TGTGCCAGCAGCTTACGACAGCTTCTCTCTGGAAACACCATATATTTT; cdr3_aa: CASSLRQLLSGNTIYF